This T cell receptor (beta chain) emerged from a study of T-cell memory formation after mild COVID-19. Study-wide points: The appearance of some responding clones in pre-infection memory suggested that cross-reactive memory joined. Nothing confirmed that second-wave clones peaking on day 37 were specific for SARS-CoV-2.

This clonotype has only one observation. Antigen: not known. Germline-derived CDR1 and CDR2 are LGHNA and YNFKEQ. V lost 4 bases and J 5 bases, leaving 14 bases between the germline ends. The CDR3 loop spans 15 amino acids. Employing constant-segment primers, 5'RACE generated TCR alpha and TCR beta cDNA libraries bearing sample barcodes and UMIs. TCRdb passed the 5' RACE reads through MiXCR, listing each CDR3 protein once. Among around 130,000 distinct CDR3 sequences listed, around a sixth were seen once. The chain joins TRBV4-2 to TRBJ2-2, with D perhaps matching TRBD2 (6 bases). What was sequenced was PBMCs or a T cell subset sorted from them (not recorded which). This sequence originates from an adult woman who had mild COVID-19 (a few samples of this study predate the infection). Cell type and time point are not known. Here the CDR3 DNA reads TGTGCCAGCAGCCCTCGAGCGGCGGGGACCGGGGAGCTGTTTTTT. Protein sequence: CASSPRAAGTGELFF.